Described below is a single T cell receptor (beta chain) sequence and its context. The CDR3 sequence is 17 residues long. V lost 0 bases and J lost 0; bases outside the gene matches: 4. Germline CDR1 reads LNHNV; CDR2 reads YYDKDF (reference sequence). Patients were ineligible given autoimmune disease history or systemic immunosuppression. The data were produced by immunoSEQ multiplex PCR, yet TCRdb's version contains in-frame clones alone and is incomplete. The top ten hold about 1.1% of the sample, which has roughly 76,000 clones, around 83% seen once. The data originate from a study of OX40 agonist ivuxolimab in advanced cancers. In the study overall: In this trial design, patients received ivuxolimab intravenously at 0.01 to 10 mg/kg every 2 weeks.

The rearrangement joins TRBV15 to TRBJ2-1, with 8 bases matching TRBD2. The material sequenced was CD4+ or CD8+ T cells sorted from blood, taken in a trial of the OX40 agonist ivuxolimab. This TCR was recovered from an adult with an advanced solid tumor such as melanoma, head and neck, liver or kidney cancer. CDR3 sequence (DNA): TGTGCCACCAGCAGAGATAGGGCGGGGGGCTCCTACAATGAGCAGTTCTTC. It yields the protein CATSRDRAGGSYNEQFF.